These 21 T cell receptor beta chains were all obtained from the same sample, sequenced in a study of blood T cell repertoires in COVID-19. Produced via immunoSEQ multiplex PCR; TCRdb's table is partial and in-frame only. The sample shows under 65,000 clones, approximately 88% of them seen only once. The specimen was peripheral blood. All receptors derive from a human donor in a cohort sampled during active COVID-19.

V gene TRBV2 combines with J gene TRBJ2-7; TRBD1 matches 7 bases. This CDR3 has 15 residues. With V trimmed by 5 bases and J by 3 bases, 10 bases remained unmatched. CDR1 SNHLY and CDR2 FYNNEI come from the germline V gene. The CDR3 is CASSSQGQPRYEQYF. The CDR3 DNA sequence: TGTGCCAGCAGTTCACAGGGACAGCCACGCTACGAGCAGTACTTC. Combining the CDR3 with reference TRBV2 and TRBJ2-7 gives the whole variable domain EPEVTQTPSHQVTQMGQEVILRCVPISNHLYFYWYRQILGQKVEFLVSFYNNEISEKSEIFDDQFSVERPDGSNFTLKIRSTKLEDSAMYFCASSSQGQPRYEQYFGPGTRLTVT.

This chain links TRBV6-2 or TRBV6-3 with TRBJ2-7; TRBD2 aligns across 9 bases. Germline loops: CDR1 MNHEY, CDR2 SVGEGT. J gave up 2 bases and V 1 base, and 3 bases lay outside the gene matches. The CDR3 extends over 15 amino acids. Here the CDR3 DNA reads TGTGCCAGCAGTTACTTTAGCGGGAGAACCTACGAGCAGTACTTC. Amino acid sequence: CASSYFSGRTYEQYF.

V and J are TRBV20-1 and TRBJ1-4, with D tentatively TRBD1 (5 bases). This CDR3 is 11 amino acids long. Trimming took 6 bases from V and 10 from J, leaving 12 bases between them. Looked up from germline, CDR1 is DFQATT and CDR2 is SNEGSKA (reference sequence). The CDR3 protein is CSAREGLKLFF. The CDR3 bases are TGCAGTGCCAGGGAGGGCTTAAAACTGTTTTTT.

The rearrangement uses TRBV29-1 and TRBJ1-2, with 9 bases fitting TRBD1. The junction had 16 bases not matched to a gene; V was cut back by 5 bases and J by 6 bases. This CDR3 spans 16 amino acids. The germline gives CDR1 SQVTM, CDR2 ANQGSEA. CDR3 nucleotide sequence: TGCAGCGTTCAGCGAAGGACAGGGGCGTTGGAGGATGGCTACACCTTC. It is translated as CSVQRRTGALEDGYTF.

The rearrangement joins TRBV4-3 to TRBJ1-5, with TRBD1 as a possible D gene (6 bases). This CDR3 spans 17 amino acids. CDR1 is LGHNA and CDR2 is YSLEER in the germline V gene. V lost 4 bases to trimming and J lost 4 bases, with 20 bases between them. The CDR3 spells CASSPGIRGKGNQPQHF. As DNA, the CDR3 is TGCGCCAGCAGCCCAGGCATCAGGGGCAAGGGGAATCAGCCCCAGCATTTT.

The chain recombines TRBV14 with TRBJ1-3; no clear D. Germline assignment: CDR1 SGHDN and CDR2 FVKESK. The CDR3 has 17 residues. V lost 3 bases to trimming and J lost 0 bases, with 15 bases between them. The CDR3 loop is CASSHPLGDRSGNTIYF. The CDR3 bases are TGTGCCAGCAGCCACCCGCTCGGGGATCGCTCTGGAAACACCATATATTTT.

The CDR3 spells CASKPGGAGELFF. CDR3 nucleotides: TGTGCCAGCAAACCCGGGGGGGCCGGGGAGCTGTTTTTT. The chain is built from TRBV2 and TRBJ2-2, with 8 bases lining up with TRBD2. CDR1 is SNHLY, CDR2 FYNNEI, per germline. The V segment lost 7 bases and the J segment 6 bases; nucleotides outside the gene matches: 4. The CDR3 extends over 13 amino acids.

V gene TRBV7-9 combines with J gene TRBJ1-3; 9 bases align to TRBD1. The germline gives CDR1 SEHNR, CDR2 FQNEAQ (reference sequence). The CDR3 runs 15 residues. Unmatched junction bases numbered 2, after V lost 2 bases and J lost 3 bases. The CDR3 protein is CASSLPTGGGNTIYF. The CDR3 DNA follows: TGTGCCAGCAGCTTACCGACAGGGGGTGGAAACACCATATATTTT.

The genes are TRBV7-8 and TRBJ2-3; no reliable D call. Trimming took 6 bases from V and 4 from J, leaving 8 bases between them. The CDR3 is 12 residues long. Germline V gives CDR1 SGHVS, CDR2 FQNEAQ. The CDR3 loop is CASSYAADTQYF. For the CDR3, the DNA is TGTGCCAGCAGTTACGCGGCAGATACGCAGTATTTT.

The chain has TRBV27 and TRBJ2-3; TRBD1 matches 9 bases. V lost 5 bases and J lost 3; bases outside the gene matches: 3. Per germline, CDR1 MNHEY and CDR2 SMNVEV (reference sequence). This CDR3 is built from 14 residues. CDR3 in DNA: TGTGCCAGCAGTGCGGGACAGGGAACAGATACGCAGTATTTT. This translates into CASSAGQGTDTQYF.

This clone came up a few times. This chain links TRBV3-1 (or the pseudogene TRBV3-2) with TRBJ2-5; 7 bases line up with TRBD2. The V gene's germline CDR1 is LGHDT and CDR2 YNNKEL (reference sequence). Trimming cost V 0 bases and J 5 bases; bases outside gene matches: 9. The CDR3 covers 16 residues. This chain's CDR3 is CASSQDHTGRKETQYF. CDR3 in DNA: TGTGCCAGCAGCCAAGATCACACCGGGAGGAAGGAGACCCAGTACTTC.

V gene TRBV2 combines with J gene TRBJ2-7; D may be TRBD2 (5 bases). V dropped 6 bases and J dropped 1 base, with 19 bases sitting between them. This CDR3 comprises 16 residues. The germline gives CDR1 SNHLY, CDR2 FYNNEI. CDR3 loop: CASSPREGASSYEQYF. In DNA, the CDR3 is TGTGCCAGCAGCCCCAGAGAGGGCGCATCTTCCTACGAGCAGTACTTC. The variable domain in full, with the rest retrieved from reference TRBV2 and TRBJ2-7, is EPEVTQTPSHQVTQMGQEVILRCVPISNHLYFYWYRQILGQKVEFLVSFYNNEISEKSEIFDDQFSVERPDGSNFTLKIRSTKLEDSAMYFCASSPREGASSYEQYFGPGTRLTVT.

The rearrangement links TRBV5-1 to TRBJ1-1; the D is unclear. Germline V CDR1 and CDR2: SGHRS, YFSETQ. The CDR3 length is 11 residues. Trimming cost V 0 bases and J 10 bases, with 7 bases left between them. CDR3 sequence: CASSLGAIAFF. CDR3 nucleotide sequence: TGCGCCAGCAGCTTGGGGGCCATAGCTTTCTTT.

This chain links TRBV5-6 with TRBJ1-2; weak D call: TRBD1 (5 bases). Deletions cut 6 bases from V and 0 bases from J, with 27 bases between. Looked up from germline, CDR1 is SGHDT and CDR2 is YYEEEE. CDR3 length: 19 residues. CDR3 loop: CASNRRFRPGVKANYGYTF. CDR3 DNA: TGTGCCAGCAATCGGAGATTCCGGCCGGGGGTCAAAGCTAACTATGGCTACACCTTC.

The chain couples TRBV14 to TRBJ1-5, with 7 positions matching TRBD1. V shed 3 bases and J 6 bases; nucleotides not matched to a gene: 5. The CDR3 sequence is 14 residues long. Germline V lookup: CDR1 SGHDN, CDR2 FVKESK. This chain's CDR3 is CASSHRQGGQPQHF. The DNA of the CDR3 is TGTGCCAGCAGCCATAGACAGGGTGGTCAGCCCCAGCATTTT. Together with reference TRBV14 and TRBJ1-5, the CDR3 gives the full variable domain: EAGVTQFPSHSVIEKGQTVTLRCDPISGHDNLYWYRRVMGKEIKFLLHFVKESKQDESGMPNNRFLAERTGGTYSTLKVQPAELEDSGVYFCASSHRQGGQPQHFGDGTRLSIL.

The chain is built from TRBV6-2 or TRBV6-3 and TRBJ2-5; TRBD2 aligns across 9 bases. V trimming: 5 bases; J trimming: 4 bases; junction bases outside the gene matches: 8. Germline V gene data show CDR1 as MNHEY and CDR2 as SVGEGT. The CDR3 covers 15 residues. CDR3 region: CASSPATSGVETQYF. The CDR3 bases are TGTGCCAGCAGTCCGGCGACTAGCGGTGTAGAGACCCAGTACTTC.

CDR3 sequence reads: CASGADRAPEKLFF. The CDR3 region has the DNA TGTGCCAGCGGAGCGGACAGAGCTCCCGAAAAACTGTTTTTT. The rearrangement uses TRBV2 and TRBJ1-4; maybe TRBD1 (6 bases). The CDR3 totals 14 residues. Germline V gene data show CDR1 as SNHLY and CDR2 as FYNNEI. Trimming removed 8 bases at V and 8 bases at J, with 18 bases between.

The chain employs TRBV3-1 (or the pseudogene TRBV3-2) and TRBJ2-2, with TRBD1 identical over 10 bases. V was clipped by 3 bases and J by 5 bases; unmatched bases: 3. Looked up from germline, CDR1 is LGHDT and CDR2 is YNNKEL (reference sequence). The CDR3 has 15 residues. The CDR3 DNA is TGTGCCAGCAGCCACGGGACAGGGGAAACCGGGGAGCTGTTTTTT. Its translation is CASSHGTGETGELFF.

This rearrangement joins TRBV7-9 to TRBJ1-2, with D tentatively TRBD1 (6 bases). The germline V gene has CDR1 SEHNR and CDR2 FQNEAQ (reference sequence). This CDR3 comprises 13 residues. Trimming stripped 3 bases from V and 5 bases from J, with 10 bases between. The CDR3 loop reads CASSFGQFYGYTF. For the CDR3, the DNA is TGTGCCAGCAGCTTTGGACAGTTTTATGGCTACACCTTC.

The J gene is TRBJ2-2, the V gene TRBV5-4; TRBD2 agrees at 12 bases. This CDR3 has 18 residues. Germline trimming cut 2 bases from V and 4 bases from J; bases unmatched to any gene: 9. The V gene's germline CDR1 is SGHNT and CDR2 YYREEE (reference sequence). The CDR3 reads CASSFRLAGARGTGELFF. In DNA, the CDR3 is TGTGCCAGCAGCTTCAGACTAGCGGGGGCCCGAGGCACCGGGGAGCTGTTTTTT.

This clone was detected a few times. The chain links TRBV5-5 to TRBJ2-2, with TRBD1 identical over 11 bases. V was pared by 0 bases and J by 12 bases, with 4 bases of the junction left unmatched. The CDR3 runs to 14 residues. CDR1 is SGHKS, CDR2 YYEKEE, per germline (reference sequence). The CDR3 sequence: CASSLEDRGRQLFF. Written as DNA, the CDR3 is TGTGCCAGCAGCTTGGAGGACAGGGGGCGTCAGCTGTTTTTT.